The T cell receptor (beta chain) under discussion was sequenced for a study of metastatic and nonmetastatic thyroid tumors. Study as a whole: Thyroid patients, malignant and benign, had repertoires compared across blood and tumor or nodule tissue. Overall study results and limits: It was reported that TCR beta diversity was significantly higher in malignant thyroid tumors than benign nodules, in blood and tumor.

Authors' analysis steps: Construction of a distant-metastasis classifier for papillary thyroid cancer relied on CDR3 differences across clinicopathological groups. With MiXCR, TCRdb reprocessed the PCR reads. It is TCRdb's table, rather than the study itself, that gives the V and J calls and clone size. The sample has 25,000 to 35,000 clones; 15% to 20% are singletons. Patients had received no treatment of any kind before thyroid surgery. This clone has a count of ten or more. Its antigen is unidentified. The specimen sequenced was blood. This TCR derives from a female donor with papillary thyroid cancer or a benign thyroid nodule (not recorded which). Some clones in this sample may be carry-over from other donors' samples.

The chain's CDR3 is CSAYRPGQGEGEQYF. In DNA, the CDR3 is TGCAGTGCTTACAGGCCGGGACAGGGGGAGGGCGAGCAGTACTTC. V is TRBV20-1 and J is TRBJ2-7; 11 bases agree with TRBD1. There are 15 residues in the CDR3. Germline CDR1 is DFQATT and CDR2 is SNEGSKA (reference sequence). Trimming removed 5 bases from V and 6 bases from J; junction bases left unmatched: 12.